This TCR beta chain came from a study of CD8 T cells in Susac syndrome. Study results and caveats: In its TCR sequencing and HLA analysis, the study acknowledged that the number of individuals was relatively small.

On this clonotype itself: The antigen remains unidentified.

RNA was extracted with the RNeasy kit, and a quantity of roughly 0.45 to 1 ug was reverse transcribed using random hexamers. immunoSEQ multiplex PCR amplified TCR beta CDR3 across 54 Vbeta, 13 Jbeta. TCRdb re-analysed the immunoSEQ multiplex PCR reads in MiXCR, keeping a single row per CDR3 protein. The sample contains around 150,000 distinct CDR3 sequences, roughly 94% of which appear only once. The length of the CDR3 is 15 residues. After removal of 0 bases from V and 8 bases from J, the junction contained 6 bases not matched to a gene. CDR1 is MNHEY and CDR2 is SMNVEV in the germline V gene (reference sequence). The individuals used as controls were healthy donors who had been matched for both age and sex. TEMRA cells were FACS-enriched, while CD8+ and CD4+ T cells were negatively isolated.

The chain links TRBV27 to TRBJ2-1, with 8 bases that match TRBD2. The TCR was taken from a human donor in good health. Sequenced input: CD8+ T cells from PBMCs. The chain's CDR3 is CASSLSSGGGHEQFF. The CDR3 coding sequence is TGTGCCAGCAGTTTATCAAGCGGGGGAGGGCATGAGCAGTTCTTC.